Listed below are T cell receptor beta chains from one sample, sequenced in a study of blood T cell repertoires in COVID-19. This table comes from immunoSEQ multiplex PCR, and its TCRdb copy is limited to in-frame clones, with some not included. The sample gives nearly 250,000 clones, roughly nine tenths of which show up once; around 1.5% is in the top ten. Sequenced input: peripheral blood. All receptors come from a woman in her sixties who had recovered from COVID-19. The CDR3 runs from the conserved cysteine through the conserved F or W. A D gene is named only where the DNA matches it firmly. Clone size appears in some rows only: once, few, many, or a class for an expanded clone.

j_gene,d_gene,abundance,v_gene,CDR3aa,CDR3nt
TRBJ2-7,NA,once,TRBV21-1,CASRSNRGWYEQYF,TGTGCCAGCCGTAGTAACAGGGGATGGTACGAGCAGTACTTC
TRBJ2-7,TRBD1,NA,TRBV7-9,CASRGQGSNEQYF,TGTGCCAGCAGGGGACAGGGTTCCAACGAGCAGTACTTC
TRBJ2-1,TRBD1,once,TRBV4-2,CASSRGSSAGGNEQFF,TGTGCCAGCAGCCGGGGTAGTTCGGCAGGGGGCAATGAGCAGTTCTTC
TRBJ2-7,NA,NA,TRBV5-1,CASSLAAGSYEQYF,TGCGCCAGCAGCTTGGCGGCGGGGTCCTACGAGCAGTACTTC
TRBJ1-6,NA,NA,TRBV9,CASSVMGTNSPLHF,TGTGCCAGCAGCGTGATGGGCACTAATTCACCCCTCCACTTT
TRBJ2-1,TRBD1,NA,TRBV5-1,CASQVTGPRHNEQFF,TGCGCCAGCCAAGTGACAGGGCCTCGGCACAATGAGCAGTTCTTC
TRBJ2-7,NA,once,TRBV5-8,CASSLDRGLSEQYF,TGTGCCAGCAGCTTGGACAGGGGACTGTCTGAGCAGTACTTC
TRBJ2-3,NA,NA,TRBV7-2,CASSLARLGGKEADNRTDTQYF,TGTGCCAGCAGCTTAGCTCGGCTGGGTGGCAAGGAAGCTGACAACCGCACAGATACGCAGTATTTT
TRBJ1-2,TRBD1,NA,TRBV7-2,CASSPSTGPFYGYTF,TGTGCCAGCAGCCCGTCGACAGGGCCCTTCTATGGCTACACCTTC
TRBJ2-5,NA,few,TRBV6-2/TRBV6-3,CASSYSKARAFRAQETQYF,TGTGCCAGCAGTTACTCGAAGGCGCGGGCGTTTCGGGCACAAGAGACCCAGTACTTC
TRBJ1-1,NA,NA,TRBV4-2,CASSQDYRIFGEAFF,TGTGCCAGCAGCCAAGATTACAGGATTTTCGGTGAAGCTTTCTTT
TRBJ1-2,NA,NA,TRBV27,CASSRDIALNYGYTF,TGTGCCAGCAGCCGGGACATAGCTCTTAACTATGGCTACACCTTC
TRBJ2-5,TRBD1,NA,TRBV7-2,CASSPDGQGQETQYF,TGTGCCAGCAGCCCAGACGGACAGGGCCAAGAGACCCAGTACTTC
TRBJ2-3,NA,NA,TRBV9,CASSVATGPPIRLTDTQYF,TGTGCCAGCAGCGTAGCCACAGGGCCCCCAATTCGCCTCACAGATACGCAGTATTTT
TRBJ1-2,TRBD1,NA,TRBV28,CASSLTPPTGWGYTF,TGTGCCAGCAGTTTAACCCCGCCGACAGGGTGGGGCTACACCTTC
TRBJ2-2,NA,NA,TRBV7-2,CASSAGGIGTGELFF,TGTGCCAGCAGCGCAGGGGGGATCGGCACCGGGGAGCTGTTTTTT
TRBJ1-1,NA,NA,TRBV2,CASSETRLNTEAFF,TGTGCCAGCAGTGAGACTAGATTGAACACTGAAGCTTTCTTT
TRBJ2-3,TRBD2,NA,TRBV25-1,CASSGLADGTQYF,TGTGCCAGCAGTGGACTAGCGGACGGTACGCAGTATTTT
TRBJ2-3,NA,NA,TRBV24-1,CATSDRAGGRTDTQYF,TGTGCCACCAGTGACCGCGCCGGGGGGCGGACAGATACGCAGTATTTT
TRBJ2-7,NA,NA,TRBV7-2,CASSLGLAESLEQYF,TGTGCCAGCAGCTTAGGGTTAGCGGAGAGTCTCGAGCAGTACTTC
TRBJ1-1,NA,NA,TRBV19,CASTQPNMNTEAFF,TGTGCCAGTACCCAACCGAACATGAACACTGAAGCTTTCTTT
TRBJ1-1,NA,NA,TRBV25-1,CASSAGTSGAFF,TGTGCCAGCAGTGCCGGGACTAGTGGAGCTTTCTTT
TRBJ1-5,NA,NA,TRBV9,CASSVDGHTNQPQHF,TGTGCCAGCAGCGTAGACGGACACACCAATCAGCCCCAGCATTTT
TRBJ2-7,TRBD1,NA,TRBV18,CASSPPAGGRDEQYF,TGTGCCAGCTCACCACCGGCAGGGGGCAGGGACGAGCAGTACTTC
TRBJ2-2,NA,few,TRBV3-1/TRBV3-2,CASSQDSTRPGELFF,TGTGCCAGCAGCCAAGATTCAACTCGCCCCGGGGAGCTGTTTTTT
TRBJ2-7,NA,NA,TRBV25-1,CASSDWSEQYF,TGTGCCAGCAGTGATTGGAGTGAGCAGTACTTC
TRBJ2-7,NA,NA,TRBV10-2,CASRRGDRFYEQYF,TGCGCCAGCAGGCGCGGAGACAGGTTTTACGAGCAGTACTTC
TRBJ1-3,NA,NA,TRBV5-1,CASRVRGAGNTIYF,TGCGCCAGCAGGGTTCGCGGAGCTGGAAACACCATATATTTT
TRBJ2-2,NA,NA,TRBV6-5,CASSRGLNTGELFF,TGTGCCAGCAGTCGGGGATTAAACACCGGGGAGCTGTTTTTT
TRBJ1-4,NA,NA,TRBV5-1,CASSSRVDANEKLFF,TGCGCCAGCAGCTCGCGGGTGGATGCTAATGAAAAACTGTTTTTT
TRBJ2-5,NA,NA,TRBV10-3,CAISESTAGVETQYF,TGTGCCATCAGTGAGTCTACGGCAGGGGTAGAGACCCAGTACTTC
TRBJ2-3,NA,NA,TRBV28,CASSSYTIPTDTQYF,TGTGCCAGCAGTTCCTATACCATCCCCACAGATACGCAGTATTTT
TRBJ1-4,NA,NA,TRBV18,CASSSMSTNEKLFF,TGTGCCAGCTCATCTATGTCAACTAATGAAAAACTGTTTTTT
TRBJ1-5,NA,NA,TRBV19,CASSINFPQGQPQHF,TGTGCCAGTAGTATAAACTTCCCCCAGGGTCAGCCCCAGCATTTT
TRBJ2-3,NA,few,TRBV6-1,CASSEVQQADTQYF,TGTGCCAGCAGTGAAGTACAACAGGCAGATACGCAGTATTTT
TRBJ2-6,NA,NA,TRBV14,CASSRASGANVLTF,TGTGCCAGCAGCCGGGCCTCTGGGGCCAACGTCCTGACTTTC
TRBJ2-7,NA,NA,TRBV11-2,CASSSTPSYEQYF,TGTGCCAGCAGCTCGACTCCGTCCTACGAGCAGTACTTC
TRBJ1-4,NA,NA,TRBV5-1,CASSSGVDEKLFF,TGCGCCAGCAGCTCAGGGGTCGATGAAAAACTGTTTTTT
TRBJ2-2,NA,NA,TRBV19,CASSIQGTGELFF,TGTGCCAGTAGTATCCAGGGGACGGGGGAGCTGTTTTTT
TRBJ1-3,TRBD1,NA,TRBV5-4,CASSLGTGFSGNTIYF,TGTGCCAGCAGCTTGGGGACAGGCTTCTCTGGAAACACCATATATTTT
TRBJ2-4,NA,NA,TRBV11-2,CASSLNSQNIQYF,TGTGCCAGCAGCTTAAATAGCCAAAACATTCAGTACTTC
TRBJ2-3,TRBD2,once,TRBV29-1,CSVILSGASTDTQYF,TGCAGCGTAATACTTAGCGGGGCCAGCACAGATACGCAGTATTTT
TRBJ2-5,TRBD2,NA,TRBV6-1,CASSGLFAARGGRETQYF,TGTGCCAGCAGTGGACTGTTTGCTGCGCGGGGGGGCCGAGAGACCCAGTACTTC
TRBJ1-1,TRBD1,NA,TRBV6-6,CASSDPGGTVTEAFF,TGTGCCAGCAGTGATCCAGGGGGCACGGTGACTGAAGCTTTCTTT
TRBJ2-2,TRBD1,NA,TRBV2,CASSLRDRGTGELFF,TGTGCCAGCAGCCTCCGGGACAGAGGAACCGGGGAGCTGTTTTTT
TRBJ1-4,TRBD1,NA,TRBV7-2,CASSMTGYDEKLFF,TGTGCCAGCAGCATGACAGGGTATGATGAAAAACTGTTTTTT
TRBJ2-7,TRBD2,NA,TRBV5-1,CASQPSGGPYEQYF,TGCGCCAGCCAGCCTAGCGGGGGACCCTACGAGCAGTACTTC
TRBJ2-7,TRBD2,NA,TRBV7-9,CASSSEAGGLYEQYF,TGTGCCAGCAGCTCGGAAGCGGGGGGGCTCTACGAGCAGTACTTC
TRBJ2-6,TRBD1,NA,TRBV3-1/TRBV3-2,CASSQRKGAPGANVLTF,TGTGCCAGCAGCCAAAGGAAGGGGGCTCCGGGGGCCAACGTCCTGACTTTC
TRBJ1-2,NA,NA,TRBV10-3,CAISESVTVYGYTF,TGTGCCATCAGTGAGTCAGTGACAGTCTATGGCTACACCTTC
TRBJ1-2,NA,NA,TRBV7-9,CASSSDWDKVGYGYTF,TGTGCCAGCAGCTCAGACTGGGACAAGGTGGGGTATGGCTACACCTTC
TRBJ1-2,NA,NA,TRBV29-1,CSVDQGGDYGYTF,TGCAGCGTTGATCAGGGAGGGGACTATGGCTACACCTTC
TRBJ2-1,TRBD1,NA,TRBV5-1,CASSSGQGENNEQFF,TGCGCCAGCAGCTCGGGACAGGGGGAAAACAATGAGCAGTTCTTC
TRBJ2-3,NA,NA,TRBV19,CASSIDRADTQYF,TGTGCCAGTAGTATAGATCGAGCAGATACGCAGTATTTT
TRBJ1-2,NA,NA,TRBV6-5,CASSATGKTAYGYTF,TGTGCCAGCAGCGCCACAGGGAAGACGGCCTATGGCTACACCTTC
TRBJ2-3,NA,NA,TRBV3-1/TRBV3-2,CASSPWRADTQYF,TGTGCCAGCAGCCCTTGGAGAGCAGATACGCAGTATTTT
TRBJ2-7,TRBD1,NA,TRBV19,CASSIGRTGSNEQYF,TGTGCCAGTAGTATAGGTAGGACAGGGTCCAACGAGCAGTACTTC
TRBJ2-7,TRBD1,NA,TRBV9,CASSPRTGGSYEQYF,TGTGCCAGCAGCCCACGGACAGGGGGATCCTACGAGCAGTACTTC
TRBJ1-3,NA,once,TRBV6-5,CASRDISGNTIYF,TGTGCCAGCCGAGACATCTCTGGAAACACCATATATTTT
TRBJ2-2,NA,few,TRBV11-2,CASSLAGELFF,TGTGCCAGCAGCTTGGCTGGGGAGCTGTTTTTT